The 16 T cell receptor beta chains listed next were all sequenced from one sample in a study. One entry per CDR3 protein, called by TCRdb with MiXCR from the RT-PCR reads. The table includes hundreds of thousands of distinct CDR3 sequences, about 14% detected once. The sample was memory CD4+ T cells from blood. Every receptor here comes from a female donor in good health, serving as a healthy control.

This clonotype was seen a handful of times. The rearrangement links TRBV12-3 or TRBV12-4 to TRBJ2-7, with 9 nucleotides matching TRBD1. The CDR3 consists of 13 residues. Unmatched junction bases numbered 3, after V lost 6 bases and J lost 3 bases. CDR3 bases: TGTGCCAGCAGGGGGGACAGGGTCTACGAGCAGTACTTC. As protein: CASRGDRVYEQYF.

CDR3 region: CSAGGANGYTF. The CDR3 DNA reads TGCAGTGCTGGGGGCGCGAATGGCTACACCTTC. The rearrangement joins TRBV20-1 to TRBJ1-2; D possibly corresponds to TRBD1 (6 bases). This CDR3 contains 11 residues. Germline CDR1 is DFQATT and CDR2 is SNEGSKA (reference sequence). Trimming took off 5 bases at V and 6 bases at J, with 10 bases between the two ends.

A remark on this clonotype: It may be a read error: a sequence one base away is much more abundant. The chain has TRBV12-3 or TRBV12-4 and TRBJ1-4; no definite D call. The CDR3 loop spans 16 amino acids. Trimming left V 4 bases short and J 8 bases short, with 20 bases between. The DNA for the CDR3 is TGTGCCAGCAGTTCGGAGATAGAGGGAGTGGGAGAAAAACTGTTTTTT. This gives the protein CASSSEIEGVGEKLFF.

This clonotype was detected only a few times. The J gene is TRBJ2-5, the V gene TRBV20-1; 8 bases map to TRBD1. V lost 6 bases and J lost 3; bases outside the gene matches: 9. The CDR3 covers 14 residues. Germline CDR1 reads DFQATT; CDR2 reads SNEGSKA (reference sequence). CDR3 DNA: TGCAGTGCGACCGACAGGGGAGGAAAAGAGACCCAGTACTTC. Translating it yields CSATDRGGKETQYF.

This sequence joins TRBV10-3 and TRBJ2-2; D could derive from TRBD1 or TRBD2 (5 bases each). The CDR3 covers 13 residues. The germline V and J ends were trimmed by 4 bases and 6 bases, with 9 bases remaining between them. Germline CDR1 ENHRY, CDR2 SYGVKD. CDR3 in DNA: TGTGCCATCAGTGCTCGGGGCCCCGGGGAGCTGTTTTTT. This sequence encodes CAISARGPGELFF.

The chain uses TRBV28 and TRBJ1-2; D is ambiguous. CDR3 size: 14 residues. Germline V gene lookup returns CDR1 MDHEN and CDR2 SYDVKM. V gave up 3 bases and J gave up 2 bases, with 10 bases separating them. CDR3 DNA: TGTGCCAGCAGTTTCCACATCCAAAACTATGGCTACACCTTC. This sequence encodes CASSFHIQNYGYTF.

Ten or more counts support this clonotype. The gene calls are TRBV18 and TRBJ2-5, with D perhaps TRBD2 (5 bases). With 8 bases removed from V and 1 base from J, the gap between germline ends came to 11 bases. The CDR3 extends over 13 amino acids. The germline V gene encodes CDR1 KGHSH and CDR2 LQKENI. The DNA of the CDR3 is TGTGCCAGCAGTCCAGGACTCCAAGAGACCCAGTACTTC. Residues: CASSPGLQETQYF.

This chain links TRBV5-1 with TRBJ2-7; no clear D gene. With 4 bases removed from V and 5 bases from J, the gap between germline ends came to 16 bases. Per the germline V gene, CDR1 is SGHRS and CDR2 is YFSETQ. The length of the CDR3 is 14 residues. The CDR3 loop reads CASSPQPPRHEQYF. In nucleotides, the CDR3 is TGCGCCAGCAGCCCACAGCCTCCTAGGCACGAGCAGTACTTC.

This chain uses TRBV12-3 or TRBV12-4 with TRBJ1-5; the D gene is possibly TRBD1 (5 bases). The CDR3 is made up of 16 amino acids. The ends were cut back, 5 bases at V and 0 bases at J, with 14 bases in the middle. DNA of the CDR3: TGTGCCAGCAGTGGGGCGGACGGAGATAGCAATCAGCCCCAGCATTTT. Translated, it gives CASSGADGDSNQPQHF.

This clonotype has at least ten counts. This sequence joins TRBV5-1 and TRBJ2-1, with a weak D call TRBD1 (5 bases). V shed 2 bases and J shed 0 bases, with 15 bases lying between them. The CDR3 has 17 residues. Germline loops: CDR1 SGHRS, CDR2 YFSETQ. The CDR3 DNA sequence: TGCGCCAGCAGCTTTTATTCAGGGCTTGGCTCCTACAATGAGCAGTTCTTC. Translation: CASSFYSGLGSYNEQFF.

This sequence joins TRBV4-1 and TRBJ2-5; the D gene is possibly TRBD1 (6 bases). There are 18 residues in the CDR3. CDR1 is MGHRA and CDR2 is YSYEKL in the germline V gene. V lost 5 bases and J lost 4, with 26 bases in between. CDR3 DNA sequence: TGCGCCAGCAGCGCCCTCAATCTTATAGTGGGGGCAGGAGAGACCCAGTACTTC. It specifies CASSALNLIVGAGETQYF.

In this sample, this clonotype turned up a few times. This rearrangement joins TRBV7-3 to TRBJ2-3; no firm D call. CDR3 length: 14 amino acids. V was trimmed by 3 bases and J by 0 bases, leaving 7 bases between them. From germline, CDR1 is SGHTA and CDR2 FQGTGA. DNA of the CDR3: TGTGCCAGCAGCTTTCAACCTAGCACAGATACGCAGTATTTT. It translates to CASSFQPSTDTQYF.

The J gene is TRBJ1-5, the V gene TRBV5-1, with D possibly TRBD1 on 5 matching bases. Trimming left V 4 bases short and J 6 bases short, with 14 bases between. CDR3 length: 14 amino acids. Per germline, CDR1 SGHRS and CDR2 YFSETQ. DNA for the CDR3: TGCGCCAGCAGCGAGGGTTCGGGGGGTCAGCCCCAGCATTTT. Its protein product is CASSEGSGGQPQHF.

The table lists this clonotype with many counts. V usage is TRBV4-2 and J usage is TRBJ2-3; 8 bases agree with TRBD2. V was pared by 1 base and J by 3 bases, with 9 bases of the junction left unmatched. Germline CDR1 is LGHNA and CDR2 is YNFKEQ. The CDR3 length is 17 residues. CDR3 residues: CASSQGAPGGRTDTQYF. The CDR3 nucleotides are TGTGCCAGCAGCCAAGGAGCCCCGGGAGGGCGAACAGATACGCAGTATTTT.

In this sample, this clonotype turned up a few times. This chain joins TRBV28 and TRBJ2-1; 15 bases fit TRBD2. The trim removed 6 bases at V and 0 bases at J, leaving 6 bases unmatched. The CDR3 is 18 residues long. CDR1 is MDHEN and CDR2 is SYDVKM in the germline V gene. The CDR3 DNA sequence: TGTGCCAGCAGGGGACTAGCGGGAGGCCCCTCCTCCTACAATGAGCAGTTCTTC. This sequence encodes CASRGLAGGPSSYNEQFF.

This clonotype was seen a handful of times. The V gene is TRBV30, the J gene TRBJ2-1; 7 nucleotides align to TRBD1. This CDR3 has 12 residues. Germline lookup yields CDR1 GTSNPN and CDR2 SVGIG (reference sequence). V was pared by 5 bases and J by 4 bases, with 2 bases of the junction left unmatched. CDR3 nucleotide sequence: TGTGCCTGGGGACAGGATTACAATGAGCAGTTCTTC. Its protein is CAWGQDYNEQFF.